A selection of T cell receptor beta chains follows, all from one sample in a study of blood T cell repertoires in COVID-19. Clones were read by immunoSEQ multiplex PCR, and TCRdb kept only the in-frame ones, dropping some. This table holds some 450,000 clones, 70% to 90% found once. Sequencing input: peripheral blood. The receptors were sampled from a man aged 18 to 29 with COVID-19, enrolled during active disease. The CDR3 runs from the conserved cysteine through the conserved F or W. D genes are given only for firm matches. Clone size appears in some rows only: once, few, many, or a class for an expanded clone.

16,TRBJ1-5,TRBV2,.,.,TGTGCCAGCAGTGAACTCCCAGGGGATAGCTATCAGCCCCAGCATTTT,CASSELPGDSYQPQHF
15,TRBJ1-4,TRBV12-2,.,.,TGTGCAAGTCGCGAGTCGACAGGGCAAAATGAAAAACTGTTTTTT,CASRESTGQNEKLFF
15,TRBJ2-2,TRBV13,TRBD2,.,TGTGCCAGCAGCCCCGCGGGAGGGCACGACGGGGAGCTGTTTTTT,CASSPAGGHDGELFF
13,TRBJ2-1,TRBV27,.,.,TGTGCCAGCAGTTACCAGGGGAGGGATGAGCAGTTCTTC,CASSYQGRDEQFF
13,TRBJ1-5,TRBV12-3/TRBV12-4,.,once,TGTGCCAGCAGCCCTGGACAGAATCAGCCCCAGCATTTT,CASSPGQNQPQHF
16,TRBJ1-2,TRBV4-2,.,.,TGTGCCAGCAGCCAAGATCCCGACCCGCGGTCCTCTGGCTACACCTTC,CASSQDPDPRSSGYTF
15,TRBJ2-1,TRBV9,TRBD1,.,TGTGCCAGCAGCGCCCCGGACAGGGATGTCTATGAGCAGTTCTTC,CASSAPDRDVYEQFF
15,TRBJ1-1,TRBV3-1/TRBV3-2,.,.,TGTGCCAGCAGCCAGACGGGAGGATGGTGGACTGAAGCTTTCTTT,CASSQTGGWWTEAFF
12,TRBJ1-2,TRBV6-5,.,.,TGTGCCAGCAGTTCAGGCCACTATGGCTACACCTTC,CASSSGHYGYTF
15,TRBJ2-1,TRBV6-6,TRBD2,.,TGTGCCAGCAGTTACAGCGGGACTAGACCTAATGAGCAGTTCTTC,CASSYSGTRPNEQFF
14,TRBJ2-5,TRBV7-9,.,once,TGTGCCAGCAGCCAAGAGACAGTTCAAGAGACCCAGTACTTC,CASSQETVQETQYF
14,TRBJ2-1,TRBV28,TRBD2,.,TGTGCCAGCATCTCAGCGGGAGGATTAGATGAGCAGTTCTTC,CASISAGGLDEQFF
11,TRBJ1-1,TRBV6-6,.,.,TGTGCCAGCACCAGGGCAGGGAAAGCTTTCTTT,CASTRAGKAFF
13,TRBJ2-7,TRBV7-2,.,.,TGTGCCAGCAGCCCCGGACTCCTGTACGAGCAGTACTTC,CASSPGLLYEQYF
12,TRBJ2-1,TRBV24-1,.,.,TGTGCCACCAGTGATTTCAGGGGACGGCAGTTCTTC,CATSDFRGRQFF
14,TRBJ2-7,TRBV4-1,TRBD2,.,TGCGCCAGCAAACGGACTAGCGGGAGACGGGAGCAGTACTTC,CASKRTSGRREQYF
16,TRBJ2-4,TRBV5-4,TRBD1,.,TGTGCCAGCAGCTCCGGGACAGGGAGGATCAAAAACATTCAGTACTTC,CASSSGTGRIKNIQYF
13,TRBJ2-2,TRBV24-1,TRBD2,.,TGTGCCACCAGTGATGGGGGGGTCGGGGAGCTGTTTTTT,CATSDGGVGELFF
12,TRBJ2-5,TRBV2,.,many,TGTGCCAGCAGAGCCTACGAAGAGACCCAGTACTTC,CASRAYEETQYF
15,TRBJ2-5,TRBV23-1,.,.,TGCGCCAGCAATTCGCCCGGGACTCTTCAAGAGACCCAGTACTTC,CASNSPGTLQETQYF
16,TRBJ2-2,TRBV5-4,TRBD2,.,TGTGCCAGCAGCCCCGGACTAGCGGGAGGGGCCGGGGAGCTGTTTTTT,CASSPGLAGGAGELFF
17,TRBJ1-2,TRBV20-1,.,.,TGCAGTGCTAATGACTTGCGGAACTCTATTATTAACTATGGCTACACCTTC,CSANDLRNSIINYGYTF
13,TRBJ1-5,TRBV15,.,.,TGTGCCACCAGCAGAGATCGATGGGGGGCCCAGCATTTT,CATSRDRWGAQHF
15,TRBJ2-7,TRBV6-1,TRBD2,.,TGTGCCAGCAGTGAATCGGCGGGAGAAGCCTACGAGCAGTACTTC,CASSESAGEAYEQYF
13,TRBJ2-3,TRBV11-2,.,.,TGTGCCAGCAGCTTAAAAGGAGGAGATACGCAGTATTTT,CASSLKGGDTQYF
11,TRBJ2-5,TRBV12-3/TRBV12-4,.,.,TGTGCCAGCAGTTTTCTGGAGACCCAGTACTTC,CASSFLETQYF
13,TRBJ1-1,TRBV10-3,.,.,TGTGCCATCAGAGGACAGATGAACACTGAAGCTTTCTTT,CAIRGQMNTEAFF
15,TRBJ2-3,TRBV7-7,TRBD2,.,TGTGCTAGCAGCCTTACTAGCGCCCGCACAGATACGCAGTATTTT,CASSLTSARTDTQYF
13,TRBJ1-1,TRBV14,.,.,TGTGCCAGCAGCCCAGGACAGACCACTGAAGCTTTCTTT,CASSPGQTTEAFF
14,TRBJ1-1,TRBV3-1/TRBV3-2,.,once,TGTGCCAGCAGCCAAAGCGTGGGGAACACTGAAGCTTTCTTT,CASSQSVGNTEAFF
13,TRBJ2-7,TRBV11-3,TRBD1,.,TGTGCCAGCAGCCCCCGGGACAGCCACGAGCAGTACTTC,CASSPRDSHEQYF